These 20 T cell receptor beta chains were all obtained from the same sample, sequenced in a study of T-cell memory formation after mild COVID-19. TCRdb re-analysed the 5' RACE reads in MiXCR, keeping a single row per CDR3 protein. This table holds some 250,000 distinct CDR3 sequences, under 20% found once. Sequenced sample: PBMCs or a T cell subset sorted from them (not recorded which). The source is a man younger than 35 who had mild COVID-19 (a few samples of this study predate the infection). Cell type and time point are not known.

The chain couples TRBV7-9 to TRBJ2-1, with D unclear. The CDR3 totals 12 residues. Trimming removed 5 bases from V and 8 bases from J, with 10 bases in between. CDR1 SEHNR and CDR2 FQNEAQ come from the germline V gene (reference sequence). This chain's CDR3 is CASSPVGYEQFF. Here the CDR3 DNA reads TGTGCCAGCAGCCCGGTGGGGTATGAGCAGTTCTTC. The full variable domain, in which reference TRBV7-9 and TRBJ2-1 provide the parts outside the CDR3, is DTGVSQNPRHKITKRGQNVTFRCDPISEHNRLYWYRQTLGQGPEFLTYFQNEAQLEKSRLLSDRFSAERPKGSFSTLEIQRTEQGDSAMYLCASSPVGYEQFFGPGTRLTVL.

This clonotype appeared a few times. The V gene is TRBV7-2, the J gene TRBJ1-5; possibly TRBD1 for D (5 bases). In germline, CDR1 is SGHTA, CDR2 FQGNSA. The CDR3 sequence is 13 residues long. V was cut by 4 bases and J by 4 bases, with 8 bases left in between. CDR3 in amino acids: CASSYHRNQPQHF. CDR3 nucleotide sequence: TGTGCCAGCAGCTACCACAGGAATCAGCCCCAGCATTTT.

The chain links TRBV4-3 to TRBJ2-3; D call uncertain. The germline V gene has CDR1 LGHNA and CDR2 YSLEER. V lost 0 bases, J lost 5 bases, and 9 bases lay in between. This CDR3 comprises 14 residues. CDR3 protein: CASSQDFRIDTQYF. CDR3 DNA sequence: TGCGCCAGCAGCCAAGATTTCAGAATAGATACGCAGTATTTT.

The sample holds many counts of this clonotype. The chain combines TRBV5-1 with TRBJ1-5; D is uncertain. The V gene lost 4 bases and the J gene lost 0 bases, with 11 bases spanning the gap. CDR3 length: 15 amino acids. CDR1 SGHRS and CDR2 YFSETQ come from the germline V gene. The DNA for the CDR3 is TGCGCCAGCAGCGTCGGGGAGCATAGCAATCAGCCCCAGCATTTT. Translation: CASSVGEHSNQPQHF.

The DNA of the CDR3 is TGTGCCAGCAGGGGGACCTTGTATAGCAATCAGCCCCAGCATTTT. It translates to CASRGTLYSNQPQHF. The chain joins TRBV28 to TRBJ1-5; a possible D gene is TRBD1 (5 bases). The CDR3 spans 15 residues. The germline gives CDR1 MDHEN, CDR2 SYDVKM. Trimming removed 6 bases from V and 0 bases from J, with 12 bases in between. The full variable domain, its missing parts supplied by reference TRBV28 and TRBJ1-5, is DVKVTQSSRYLVKRTGEKVFLECVQDMDHENMFWYRQDPGLGLRLIYFSYDVKMKEKGDIPEGYSVSREKKERFSLILESASTNQTSMYLCASRGTLYSNQPQHFGDGTRLSIL.

This clonotype was detected a few times. The rearrangement links TRBV6-1 to TRBJ2-3, with TRBD2 matching over 7 bases. The ends lost 4 bases at V and 1 base at J; junction bases unmatched: 5. The germline V gene has CDR1 MNHNS and CDR2 SASEGT. There are 15 residues in the CDR3. This CDR3 reads CASSGKLAGTDTQYF. The CDR3 DNA is TGTGCCAGCAGTGGGAAGCTAGCGGGCACAGATACGCAGTATTTT.

The V gene is TRBV6-5, the J gene TRBJ1-2; weak D call: TRBD1 (6 bases). The V gene lost 6 bases and the J gene lost 4 bases, with 12 bases spanning the gap. The CDR3 extends over 13 amino acids. Germline V gene data show CDR1 as MNHEY and CDR2 as SVGAGI. CDR3 protein: CASSLGQLYGYTF. CDR3 DNA sequence: TGTGCCAGCAGCCTCGGACAGCTCTATGGCTACACCTTC.

This clonotype has only a few counts. The chain employs TRBV5-1 and TRBJ1-1; maybe TRBD1 (5 bases). The germline V gene has CDR1 SGHRS and CDR2 YFSETQ. V was shortened by 6 bases and J by 5 bases, with 17 bases between the two germline ends. This CDR3 has 14 residues. For the CDR3, the DNA is TGCGCCAGCACCCCGTCAGGGTTTCCTACTGAAGCTTTCTTT. Its protein product is CASTPSGFPTEAFF. Supplemented by reference TRBV5-1 and TRBJ1-1, the full variable domain reads KAGVTQTPRYLIKTRGQQVTLSCSPISGHRSVSWYQQTPGQGLQFLFEYFSETQRNKGNFPGRFSGRQFSNSRSEMNVSTLELGDSALYLCASTPSGFPTEAFFGQGTRLTVV.

This clonotype was detected only a few times. The chain has TRBV5-1 and TRBJ2-3; D perhaps matches TRBD1 (5 bases). The CDR3 spans 15 residues. CDR1 SGHRS and CDR2 YFSETQ come from the germline V gene. The germline V and J ends were trimmed by 9 bases and 0 bases, with 17 bases remaining between them. The CDR3, as DNA: TGCGCCACCCGGGTGGGGCACGTTAGCACAGATACGCAGTATTTT. This codes for CATRVGHVSTDTQYF.

This clonotype appeared a few times. The chain employs TRBV19 and TRBJ2-1; 7 bases agree with TRBD2. From germline, CDR1 is LNHDA and CDR2 SQIVND (reference sequence). The CDR3 contains 15 residues. With V trimmed by 3 bases and J by 7 bases, 9 bases remained unmatched. The DNA of the CDR3 is TGTGCCAGTAGTATTTTGCGCTGGGGGGGAAATGAGCAGTTCTTC. The encoded protein is CASSILRWGGNEQFF.

This chain connects TRBV6-5 to TRBJ1-1; D is uncertain. Germline CDR1 and CDR2: MNHEY and SVGAGI. The CDR3 has 14 amino acids. With 3 bases removed from V and 2 bases from J, the gap between germline ends came to 10 bases. The CDR3 protein is CASSYVDHNTEAFF. CDR3 sequence (DNA): TGTGCCAGCAGTTATGTGGACCATAACACTGAAGCTTTCTTT.

V gene TRBV7-2 combines with J gene TRBJ1-4, with a weak D call TRBD1 (5 bases). The CDR3 extends over 15 amino acids. CDR1 and CDR2 from the germline V gene are SGHTA and FQGNSA. Trimming left V 5 bases short and J 8 bases short, with 18 bases between. The CDR3 sequence is CASSPGFGGGEKLFF. The CDR3 DNA follows: TGTGCCAGCAGCCCGGGGTTCGGGGGTGGCGAAAAACTGTTTTTT.

The chain recombines TRBV15 with TRBJ2-5; D possibly corresponds to TRBD2 (6 bases). This CDR3 has 15 residues. The germline V gene encodes CDR1 LNHNV and CDR2 YYDKDF (reference sequence). Trimming removed 1 base at V and 4 bases at J, with 13 bases between. CDR3 sequence reads: CATSRVGGSTETQYF. The DNA of the CDR3 is TGTGCCACCAGCAGAGTTGGGGGGAGCACAGAGACCCAGTACTTC. Based on the CDR3 plus reference TRBV15 and TRBJ2-5, the full variable domain is DAMVIQNPRYQVTQFGKPVTLSCSQTLNHNVMYWYQQKSSQAPKLLFHYYDKDFNNEADTPDNFQSRRPNTSFCFLDIRSPGLGDTAMYLCATSRVGGSTETQYFGPGTRLLVL.

The chain is built from TRBV4-3 and TRBJ1-4, with a tentative D call TRBD1 (5 bases). V lost 3 bases and J 2 bases, leaving 13 bases between the germline ends. Germline V gives CDR1 LGHNA, CDR2 YSLEER. The CDR3 extends over 16 amino acids. The CDR3 sequence: CASSQGLMGTNEKLFF. The DNA of the CDR3 is TGCGCCAGCAGCCAGGGACTAATGGGGACTAATGAAAAACTGTTTTTT.

This clonotype was seen a few times. The rearrangement joins TRBV7-2 to TRBJ1-5; perhaps TRBD1 as D (6 bases). This CDR3 has 13 amino acids. CDR1 and CDR2 from the germline V gene are SGHTA and FQGNSA. The CDR3 here is CASNGQLNQPQHF. CDR3 DNA sequence: TGTGCGTCAAACGGACAGCTCAATCAGCCCCAGCATTTT. Drawing the rest from reference TRBV7-2 and TRBJ1-5, the complete variable domain is GAGVSQSPSNKVTEKGKDVELRCDPISGHTALYWYRQSLGQGLEFLIYFQGNSAPDKSGLPSDRFSAERTGGSVSTLTIQRTQQEDSAVYLCASNGQLNQPQHFGDGTRLSIL.

This clonotype was picked up many times. The CDR3 DNA reads TGTGCCAGCAGTTATTGGGGGGGAGCCTACGAGCAGTACTTC. Translated: CASSYWGGAYEQYF. The chain couples TRBV6-5 to TRBJ2-7; 7 bases match TRBD2. V lost 3 bases and J lost 2; bases outside the gene matches: 4. The CDR3 is 14 amino acids. CDR1 is MNHEY and CDR2 is SVGAGI in the germline V gene.

This clonotype was detected ten times or more. J is TRBJ2-7 and V is TRBV7-2; 11 nucleotides line up with TRBD1. With V trimmed by 8 bases and J by 2 bases, 5 bases remained unmatched. The CDR3 has 14 residues. Germline V gives CDR1 SGHTA, CDR2 FQGNSA. The CDR3 DNA follows: TGTGCCAGCGCTAAGGACAGGGGGCCCTACGAGCAGTACGTC. Translation: CASAKDRGPYEQYV.

This clonotype was counted ten times or more. The V and J genes are TRBV7-2 and TRBJ2-1, with D possibly matching TRBD1 (6 bases). This CDR3 is 17 amino acids long. Germline values: CDR1 SGHTA, CDR2 FQGNSA. The germline V and J ends were trimmed by 1 base and 6 bases, with 19 bases remaining between them. The CDR3 sequence: CASSLGVGAGRGNEQFF. The CDR3 DNA reads as TGTGCCAGCAGCTTAGGGGTGGGGGCTGGCCGGGGCAATGAGCAGTTCTTC.

This clonotype has at least ten counts. The chain employs TRBV12-3 or TRBV12-4 and TRBJ2-7, with D unresolved. The V and J ends lost 3 bases and 5 bases respectively, with 8 bases between them. The CDR3 spans 12 residues. The CDR3 DNA follows: TGTGCCAGCAGTTTGCTCCTTAACGAGCAGTACTTC. Translating it yields CASSLLLNEQYF.

The sample holds many counts of this clonotype. V is TRBV4-2 and J is TRBJ1-6, with 7 bases that match TRBD1. From germline, CDR1 is LGHNA and CDR2 YNFKEQ. This CDR3 region has 17 residues. The junction had 12 bases not matched to a gene; V was cut back by 4 bases and J by 6 bases. The DNA of the CDR3 is TGTGCCAGCAGCCCACCACCCCAGGGGGTGTTTAATTCACCCCTCCACTTT. Its translation: CASSPPPQGVFNSPLHF.